The T cell receptor beta chain described here comes from a study of blood T cell repertoires in COVID-19. In the study overall: Sources were T cells, B-cell-depleted T cells, or PBMCs; the material itself was cDNA or gDNA.

Original processing methods: The authors estimated nucleated cell counts from reference gene primer amplification. Profiled with immunoSEQ multiplex PCR; TCRdb holds only in-frame clones, not every one. V, J and clone size derive from that table, while D and trimming were established from the DNA sequence. The table has some 45,000 clones, over 75% seen once. Trimming removed 1 base at V and 6 bases at J, with 7 bases between. CDR1 and CDR2 from the germline V gene are SGHVS and FNYEAQ. The CDR3 is made up of 13 amino acids. J is TRBJ2-1 and V is TRBV7-6, with D perhaps matching TRBD2 (5 bases). This clonotype was obtained from a human donor with active COVID-19. The donor label of this sample is uncertain. Source material: peripheral blood. CDR3 coding DNA: TGTGCCAGCAGCTTAGGAGGGATCAATGAGCAGTTCTTC. Amino acids: CASSLGGINEQFF.